This T cell receptor beta chain stems from a study of shared clonotypes between healthy human individuals. Study outcomes and limitations: In general, naive subsets displayed greater estimated richness than memory subsets did. Clonotypes which were not shared had lower generation probabilities than clonotypes that all four donors shared. About 5% was the fraction of naive CD4 clonotypes found shared across a few donors.

As to this clone: As yet, its antigen is unknown.

V shed 4 bases and J shed 2 bases, with 12 bases lying between them. This CDR3 has 15 residues. Germline-derived CDR1 and CDR2 are MNHNS and SASEGT. The input for sorted-subset replicate PCRs was approximately 210 ng DNA, 25,000 to 35,000 T cell genomes. The repertoire was sequenced with immunoSEQ multiplex PCR; TCRdb's copy has only in-frame clones and lacks some. This repertoire shows 2,500,000 or so clones, 80% to 95% found once; its top ten account for 0.37%. The rearrangement links TRBV6-1 to TRBJ2-1; D may be TRBD1 (6 bases). The sequencing sample was made of naive CD4+ T cells from PBMCs. Described subset: CD45RA+ positively selected. The TCR originated in a man aged 18 to 30 in good health. Some clones in this sample may be carry-over from other donors' samples. The CDR3 is CASSAYRDTYNEQFF. In DNA form, the CDR3 reads TGTGCCAGCAGTGCTTACCGGGACACCTACAATGAGCAGTTCTTC.